This TCR beta chain was documented in a study of read filtering for tumor transcriptome and immune sequencing. About the study: Among patients, 17 were male and 14 female, aged roughly 45 to 85 (mean around 61).

The CDR3 is 15 amino acids. V lost 5 bases and J lost 0; bases outside the gene matches: 7. Germline V gene lookup returns CDR1 SEHNR and CDR2 FQNEAQ (reference sequence). This library used about 360 ng RNA and molecular barcoded adaptors spanning alpha/delta and beta/gamma chains. TCRdb ran MiXCR on the reads and lists one entry per CDR3 protein. The profile covers tens of thousands of distinct CDR3 sequences, with around 14% appearing a single time and 45% to 50% taken by the ten largest. General study findings and limits: Single-read clonotypes: about 82% of IR-seq clonotypes (around 3.4% of reads), 74.6% of RNA-seq clonotypes (around 48% of reads).

Ten or more counts support this clonotype. Antigen: not known. This sequence was found in a donor at least 40 years old with multiple myeloma. V is TRBV7-9 and J is TRBJ2-7; 7 bases match TRBD2. Sequencing used a population of CD138-negative cells sorted from bone marrow. CDR3 nucleotide sequence: TGTGCCAGCAGCGCCATCAGCGGGGTCTCCTACGAGCAGTACTTC. This encodes CASSAISGVSYEQYF.